Sequencing of this TCR beta chain was carried out in a study of T-cell memory formation after mild COVID-19. The study, taken as a whole, reports: CD4/CD8 balance characterized clones contracting day 15 to 85, and CD4+ skew characterized later expanders.

TCRdb itself ran the 5' RACE reads through MiXCR, one entry per CDR3 protein. Of over 300,000 distinct CDR3 sequences listed, around a fifth were seen once; the top ten hold around 20%. The sample holds one count of this clonotype. Its antigen is unknown. The CDR3 is made up of 13 amino acids. The V gene end was trimmed by 4 bases and the J gene end by 3 bases; junction bases not matched to a gene: 3. Germline values: CDR1 MNHEY, CDR2 SMNVEV (reference sequence). This TCR derives from a man aged 18 to 29 who had mild COVID-19 (a few samples of this study predate the infection). Cell type and time point are not known. This chain joins TRBV27 and TRBJ2-7; the match to TRBD2 covers 7 bases. The specimen sequenced was PBMCs or a T cell subset sorted from them (not recorded which). In DNA, the CDR3 is TGTGCCAGCAGTTGGGGGGGGGGCTACGAGCAGTACTTC. Translating it yields CASSWGGGYEQYF.